Presented here are 11 T cell receptor beta chains from one specimen sequenced in a study of T-cell memory formation after mild COVID-19. TCRdb recomputed calls from the 5' RACE reads with MiXCR, one row per CDR3 protein. The sample includes fewer than 400,000 distinct CDR3 sequences, approximately 15% of them seen just once. Sequences were obtained from PBMCs or a T cell subset sorted from them (not recorded which). Receptors originate from a man aged 18 to 30 who had mild COVID-19 (a few samples of this study predate the infection). Cell type and time point are not known.

The chain links TRBV7-8 to TRBJ1-2; the match to TRBD1 covers 8 bases. The ends lost 4 bases at V and 2 bases at J; junction bases unmatched: 6. CDR3 length equals 15 residues. The germline V gene has CDR1 SGHVS and CDR2 FQNEAQ. The CDR3 DNA reads as TGTGCCAGCAGCTCAGGAGGGGACAGGAACTATGGCTACACCTTC. Translating it yields CASSSGGDRNYGYTF.

The chain is built from TRBV29-1 and TRBJ1-2, with D possibly being TRBD1 (6 bases). With 4 bases removed from V and 2 bases from J, the gap between germline ends came to 11 bases. The germline V gene has CDR1 SQVTM and CDR2 ANQGSEA. The CDR3 length is 13 residues. CDR3 sequence: CSVGRTENYGYTF. CDR3 in DNA: TGCAGCGTTGGGCGGACAGAAAACTATGGCTACACCTTC. Full variable domain (rest looked up from reference TRBV29-1 and TRBJ1-2): SAVISQKPSRDICQRGTSLTIQCQVDSQVTMMFWYRQQPGQSLTLIATANQGSEATYESGFVIDKFPISRPNLTFSTLTVSNMSPEDSSIYLCSVGRTENYGYTFGSGTRLTVV.

This sequence joins TRBV7-6 and TRBJ2-1; no clear D gene. Trimming cost V 3 bases and J 6 bases, with 9 bases left between them. The CDR3 spans 13 residues. Germline loops: CDR1 SGHVS, CDR2 FNYEAQ. CDR3 sequence (DNA): TGTGCCAGCAGCTTCCGGGTGGGCAATGAGCAGTTCTTC. Amino acid sequence: CASSFRVGNEQFF.

The chain combines TRBV5-1 with TRBJ1-1; D gene unclear. From germline, CDR1 is SGHRS and CDR2 YFSETQ. The V and J ends lost 4 bases and 6 bases respectively, with 19 bases between them. The CDR3 is made up of 15 amino acids. The CDR3 DNA sequence: TGCGCCAGCAGCCGTGCGGATTTCGTGGGCGCTGAAGCTTTCTTT. Its protein is CASSRADFVGAEAFF.

The chain couples TRBV20-1 to TRBJ2-3, with no clear D. The CDR3 is 15 residues long. Germline loops: CDR1 DFQATT, CDR2 SNEGSKA (reference sequence). Trimming removed 5 bases at V and 5 bases at J, with 20 bases between. The CDR3 DNA sequence: TGCAGTGCTCCATCCCTTGGCGGCGGTATAGATACGCAGTATTTT. It specifies CSAPSLGGGIDTQYF.

This chain connects TRBV29-1 to TRBJ2-2, with D tentatively TRBD2 (6 bases). The V end was cut by 2 bases, the J end by 6 bases, with 13 bases between. Germline-derived CDR1 and CDR2 are SQVTM and ANQGSEA. The CDR3 runs to 14 residues. The CDR3 bases are TGCAGCGTTGAATTGGCATCGGGAGCCGGGGAGCTGTTTTTT. Residues: CSVELASGAGELFF.

This clonotype was seen repeatedly, ten times or more. The chain links TRBV4-3 to TRBJ2-1; D is unresolved. CDR1 and CDR2 (germline): LGHNA, YSLEER. V was cut by 0 bases and J by 4 bases, with 13 bases left in between. The length of the CDR3 is 16 residues. The CDR3 DNA reads TGCGCCAGCAGCCAAGAGTGGGCAGGAGTTTACAATGAGCAGTTCTTC. Its translation: CASSQEWAGVYNEQFF.

The chain combines TRBV29-1 with TRBJ1-1, with D perhaps TRBD1 (5 bases). The CDR3 covers 11 residues. Germline CDR1 is SQVTM and CDR2 is ANQGSEA. Deletions cut 2 bases from V and 5 bases from J, with 6 bases between. CDR3 nucleotide sequence: TGCAGCGTTGAACAGGGAACTGAAGCTTTCTTT. This translates into CSVEQGTEAFF.

In this sample, this clonotype turned up many times. The J gene is TRBJ2-3, the V gene TRBV5-1, with D possibly matching TRBD2 (5 bases). Per germline, CDR1 SGHRS and CDR2 YFSETQ. The CDR3 sequence is 16 residues long. The V and J ends lost 2 bases and 0 bases respectively, with 13 bases between them. DNA for the CDR3: TGCGCCAGCAGCTTTTTAGGAGGCACGAGCACAGATACGCAGTATTTT. Protein product: CASSFLGGTSTDTQYF.

This clonotype was observed a handful of times. This chain links TRBV7-2 with TRBJ2-3; D is unclear. CDR1 and CDR2 from the germline V gene are SGHTA and FQGNSA. This CDR3 region has 12 residues. Trimming removed 2 bases from V and 5 bases from J, with 5 bases in between. As DNA, the CDR3 is TGTGCCAGCAGCTTATACTTAGATACGCAGTATTTT. It yields the protein CASSLYLDTQYF.

The chain joins TRBV5-4 to TRBJ2-4; TRBD1 agrees at 9 bases. The CDR3 is 16 amino acids. Germline CDR1 SGHNT, CDR2 YYREEE (reference sequence). J lost 1 base, V lost 3 bases, and 5 bases had no gene match. The CDR3 spells CASSSAGTGAKNIQYF. CDR3 nucleotides: TGTGCCAGCAGCTCTGCCGGGACAGGGGCCAAAAACATTCAGTACTTC.